This TCR beta chain came from a study of blood T cell repertoires in COVID-19. About the research overall: Samples representing acute and convalescent COVID-19 were sourced from the United States, Italy and Spain. From T cells, B-cell-depleted T cells, or PBMCs came the material, which was cDNA or gDNA.

Original handling: Estimation of nucleated cell counts was performed using reference gene primer amplification. Using immunoSEQ multiplex PCR, the repertoire was profiled, and TCRdb retains in-frame clones only, with some absent. Clone size and the V and J calls come from that table; the DNA yielded D and trimming. The sample records about 150,000 clones, over 75% being singletons. The specimen sequenced was peripheral blood. The TCR comes from a man aged 60 to 75 with COVID-19, enrolled during active disease.

The CDR3 spells CASSLRQTVTGNTIYF. The CDR3 region has the DNA TGTGCCAGCAGCTTGCGGCAGACAGTAACTGGAAACACCATATATTTT. The chain is built from TRBV7-9 and TRBJ1-3; possibly TRBD1 for D (5 bases). The CDR3 is 16 amino acids. The germline V gene encodes CDR1 SEHNR and CDR2 FQNEAQ (reference sequence). Trimming left V 3 bases short and J 2 bases short, with 14 bases between.